These 27 T cell receptor beta chains originate from one sample sequenced in a study of T cell repertoires in cytomegalovirus infection. TCRdb processed the reads anew with MiXCR; each CDR3 protein has one entry. The data hold some 240,000 distinct CDR3 sequences, with over 15% observed a single time. The source material was CD8+ T cells from PBMCs. The receptor source for this set is a human donor in good health (CMV status not recorded). Some clones in this sample may be carry-over from other donors' samples.

The chain couples TRBV11-3 to TRBJ1-6; D is uncertain. The length of the CDR3 is 15 residues. Germline assignment: CDR1 SGHNT and CDR2 YENEEA. V lost 5 bases, J lost 7 bases, and 15 bases lay in between. In nucleotides, the CDR3 is TGTGCCAGCAGCAGGTCCGACCGAGAAAATTCACCCCTCCACTTT. It encodes CASSRSDRENSPLHF.

J is TRBJ2-1 and V is TRBV20-1; D unresolved. Trimming left V 6 bases short and J 2 bases short, with 8 bases between. There are 12 residues in the CDR3. The germline gives CDR1 DFQATT, CDR2 SNEGSKA (reference sequence). CDR3 protein: CSAWATYNEQFF. The CDR3 nucleotides read TGCAGTGCCTGGGCTACCTACAATGAGCAGTTCTTC.

This clonotype was detected many times. The chain has TRBV12-3 or TRBV12-4 and TRBJ2-1; D remains ambiguous. This CDR3 is 14 amino acids long. V was clipped by 4 bases and J by 8 bases, with 15 bases between them. The CDR3, as DNA: TGTGCCAGCAGTTCCCCCCTAAGCGAGCATGAGCAGTTCTTC. Its translation is CASSSPLSEHEQFF.

This chain joins TRBV6-2 or TRBV6-3 and TRBJ1-1, with 7 bases that match TRBD1. CDR1 is MNHEY and CDR2 is SVGEGT in the germline V gene. The V and J ends lost 0 bases and 6 bases, in that order; junction bases with no gene match: 10. This CDR3 is 16 amino acids long. CDR3: CASSYSPVRDSPEAFF. The CDR3 DNA reads as TGTGCCAGCAGTTACTCCCCGGTCCGGGACAGCCCTGAAGCTTTCTTT.

This clonotype was seen repeatedly, ten times or more. This chain links TRBV6-2 or TRBV6-3 with TRBJ2-2; 7 bases fit TRBD1. V shed 6 bases, J shed 2 bases, and the junction held 6 bases outside the gene matches. In germline, CDR1 is MNHEY, CDR2 SVGEGT. The CDR3 has 15 residues. The CDR3 region is CASRGGQDNTGELFF. CDR3 bases: TGTGCCAGCAGAGGAGGACAGGACAACACCGGGGAGCTGTTTTTT.

This clonotype was seen repeatedly, ten times or more. The chain carries TRBV7-9 and TRBJ2-1; 10 bases are a match to TRBD2. J gave up 0 bases and V 1 base, and 15 bases lay outside the gene matches. The CDR3 extends over 21 amino acids. Germline lookup yields CDR1 SEHNR and CDR2 FQNEAQ (reference sequence). The CDR3 nucleotides read TGTGCCAGCAGCTTAGGGTTCGCGATTAGCGGGGGGAGGAGCTCCTACAATGAGCAGTTCTTC. Protein sequence: CASSLGFAISGGRSSYNEQFF.

The sample holds a few counts of this clonotype. This chain joins TRBV2 and TRBJ2-7; 8 nucleotides match TRBD2. Germline-derived CDR1 and CDR2 are SNHLY and FYNNEI. Losses at the gene ends were 6 bases for V and 0 bases for J; bases not matched to a gene: 7. The CDR3 spans 15 residues. The chain's CDR3 is CASRALSGGSYEQYF. The CDR3 nucleotides read TGTGCCAGCAGGGCCCTCAGCGGGGGCTCCTACGAGCAGTACTTC.

This clonotype was counted many times. The gene calls are TRBV7-3 and TRBJ2-1, with D possibly matching TRBD1 (6 bases). The length of the CDR3 is 14 residues. V lost 5 bases to trimming and J lost 8 bases, with 16 bases between them. CDR1 and CDR2 (germline): SGHTA, FQGTGA. The DNA of the CDR3 is TGTGCCAGCAGCCCACAGGGCGGTTTCGATGAGCAGTTCTTC. Protein sequence: CASSPQGGFDEQFF.

In this sample, this clonotype turned up a few times. The CDR3 is CASRMTRGDGEQYF. The CDR3 bases are TGTGCCAGCAGGATGACGCGGGGGGACGGCGAGCAGTACTTC. The chain combines TRBV5-3 with TRBJ2-7, with 8 bases matching TRBD2. TRBV5-3 is designated an ORF whose function remains uncertain. CDR3 length equals 14 residues. V shed 8 bases and J 6 bases; nucleotides not matched to a gene: 13.

This chain uses TRBV29-1 with TRBJ1-1; TRBD1 agrees at 8 bases. This CDR3 is built from 12 residues. Germline values: CDR1 SQVTM, CDR2 ANQGSEA. Unmatched junction bases numbered 1, after V lost 6 bases and J lost 1 base. CDR3 DNA: TGCAGCGTGGGGACAGGGAACACTGAAGCTTTCTTT. It yields the protein CSVGTGNTEAFF.

Ten or more counts support this clonotype. V usage is TRBV12-3 or TRBV12-4 and J usage is TRBJ2-1; D is perhaps TRBD2 (5 bases). This CDR3 is built from 14 residues. Between the trimmed V and J ends, which lost 6 bases and 5 bases, there was a span of 14 bases. The CDR3 spells CASSQGSGNNEQFF. The CDR3 DNA reads as TGTGCCAGCAGCCAAGGGTCGGGAAACAATGAGCAGTTCTTC.

The table lists this clonotype with many counts. The chain joins TRBV15 to TRBJ2-1; 8 nucleotides align to TRBD1. V shed 8 bases, J shed 9 bases, and the junction held 12 bases outside the gene matches. The CDR3 runs 14 residues. Germline CDR1 reads LNHNV; CDR2 reads YYDKDF (reference sequence). The CDR3 sequence: CATSEGRGRGEQFF. DNA of the CDR3: TGTGCCACCTCGGAGGGCAGGGGGCGAGGTGAGCAGTTCTTC.

This clonotype was found a few times. The V gene is TRBV4-2, the J gene TRBJ2-3; 9 bases fit TRBD1. J lost 4 bases, V lost 6 bases, and 8 bases had no gene match. This CDR3 region has 15 residues. From germline, CDR1 is LGHNA and CDR2 YNFKEQ. CDR3 coding DNA: TGTGCCAGCAGGGAAACAGGGGGCGCGTCAGATACGCAGTATTTT. It translates to CASRETGGASDTQYF.

This clonotype appeared a few times. The gene calls are TRBV12-3 or TRBV12-4 and TRBJ1-1, with 8 bases aligning to TRBD1. The CDR3 covers 15 residues. The V and J ends lost 3 bases and 4 bases, in that order; junction bases with no gene match: 7. The CDR3 spells CASSFNQGAGTEAFF. The CDR3 DNA follows: TGTGCCAGCAGTTTTAACCAGGGGGCCGGCACTGAAGCTTTCTTT.

The chain is built from TRBV7-9 and TRBJ2-1; 7 bases match TRBD1. The V segment lost 6 bases and the J segment 8 bases; nucleotides outside the gene matches: 13. CDR3 length equals 15 residues. Germline loops: CDR1 SEHNR, CDR2 FQNEAQ (reference sequence). CDR3 residues: CASSQTGYQGDEQFF. The CDR3 region has the DNA TGTGCCAGCAGTCAGACAGGGTATCAAGGCGATGAGCAGTTCTTC.

This clonotype has at least ten counts. The chain uses TRBV7-8 and TRBJ2-7; D is perhaps TRBD1 (5 bases). The CDR3 extends over 14 amino acids. Trimming cost V 4 bases and J 2 bases, with 12 bases left between them. Germline V gene sequence: CDR1 SGHVS, CDR2 FQNEAQ. The CDR3 loop reads CASSSTDNPYEQYF. In DNA, the CDR3 is TGTGCCAGCAGCTCCACGGACAACCCCTACGAGCAGTACTTC.

The chain carries TRBV28 and TRBJ1-5; tentative D call: TRBD1 (5 bases). V lost 4 bases and J lost 5, with 15 bases in between. CDR1 MDHEN and CDR2 SYDVKM come from the germline V gene. The CDR3 has 15 amino acids. The CDR3 region has the DNA TGTGCCAGCAGTTGGGAGGGGCGCGGCGATCAGCCCCAGCATTTT. It codes for CASSWEGRGDQPQHF.

This clonotype was observed at least ten times. The chain employs TRBV7-8 and TRBJ1-5; no clear D. V gave up 1 base and J gave up 3 bases, with 10 bases separating them. Germline V lookup: CDR1 SGHVS, CDR2 FQNEAQ. CDR3 size: 15 residues. The CDR3 loop is CASSLESGTNQPQHF. CDR3 nucleotide sequence: TGTGCCAGCAGCTTAGAGTCGGGCACCAATCAGCCCCAGCATTTT. Together with reference TRBV7-8 and TRBJ1-5, the CDR3 gives the full variable domain: GAGVSQSPRYKVAKRGQDVALRCDPISGHVSLFWYQQALGQGPEFLTYFQNEAQLDKSGLPSDRFFAERPEGSVSTLKIQRTQQEDSAVYLCASSLESGTNQPQHFGDGTRLSIL.

V gene TRBV4-2 combines with J gene TRBJ1-2; perhaps TRBD1 as D (6 bases). Germline V gene sequence: CDR1 LGHNA, CDR2 YNFKEQ. With 3 bases removed from V and 5 bases from J, the gap between germline ends came to 22 bases. The length of the CDR3 is 17 residues. CDR3 region: CASSQQEGQTLPYGYTF. DNA of the CDR3: TGTGCCAGCAGCCAGCAGGAAGGACAGACCTTACCGTATGGCTACACCTTC.

In its sample, this clonotype was seen a few times. The rearrangement joins TRBV7-6 to TRBJ2-6; the D is unclear. V was cut by 0 bases and J by 2 bases, with 14 bases left in between. CDR3 size: 18 residues. Germline V gene data show CDR1 as SGHVS and CDR2 as FNYEAQ. The CDR3 sequence is CASSLASPPTTGANVLTF. DNA of the CDR3: TGTGCCAGCAGCTTAGCGTCCCCCCCGACGACTGGGGCCAACGTCCTGACTTTC.

The CDR3: CSGKRGQNTGELFF. Written as DNA, the CDR3 is TGCAGCGGCAAGAGGGGGCAAAACACCGGGGAGCTGTTTTTT. The chain recombines TRBV29-1 with TRBJ2-2, with TRBD1 matching 7 bases. The CDR3 covers 14 residues. The junction had 7 bases not matched to a gene; V was cut back by 7 bases and J by 2 bases. The germline gives CDR1 SQVTM, CDR2 ANQGSEA.

This clonotype occurred a few times. The chain is built from TRBV19 and TRBJ2-7, with D tentatively TRBD1 (5 bases). V shed 5 bases and J shed 2 bases, with 13 bases lying between them. Germline CDR1 and CDR2: LNHDA and SQIVND (reference sequence). CDR3 size: 14 residues. The CDR3 loop reads CASSPPGLTYEQYF. CDR3 nucleotide sequence: TGTGCCAGTAGTCCCCCAGGGTTAACCTACGAGCAGTACTTC. The whole variable domain, filled in from reference TRBV19 and TRBJ2-7, reads DGGITQSPKYLFRKEGQNVTLSCEQNLNHDAMYWYRQDPGQGLRLIYYSQIVNDFQKGDIAEGYSVSREKKESFPLTVTSAQKNPTAFYLCASSPPGLTYEQYFGPGTRLTVT.

Concerning this clonotype: One junction end does not reproduce the germline sequence, and a read error may be involved. The rearrangement joins TRBV20-1 to TRBJ1-2; 9 bases are a match to TRBD1. This CDR3 is built from 16 residues. Germline V gives CDR1 DFQATT, CDR2 SNEGSKA (reference sequence). The CDR3, as DNA: TGCAGTGCTAGAGACCCGGACAGGGGTCAATTGTCATACTACAACTTC. This encodes CSARDPDRGQLSYYNF.

This clonotype was seen at least ten times. CDR3 sequence reads: CASRSSGLPEQYF. CDR3 nucleotide sequence: TGTGCCAGCAGATCCTCGGGGCTCCCCGAGCAGTACTTC. This rearrangement joins TRBV28 to TRBJ2-7; the D call may be TRBD1 or TRBD2 (5 bases each). Trimming removed 6 bases from V and 6 bases from J, with 15 bases in between. The V gene's germline CDR1 is MDHEN and CDR2 SYDVKM. The CDR3 has 13 residues.

The rearrangement uses TRBV4-1 and TRBJ1-1; D gene unclear. The V end lost 3 bases, the J end lost 4 bases, and 9 bases lay between the germline ends. Germline CDR1 and CDR2: MGHRA and YSYEKL. This CDR3 has 13 residues. CDR3 bases: TGCGCCAGCAGCCACCCTGGGTTCACTGAAGCTTTCTTT. Translated, it gives CASSHPGFTEAFF.

Here the CDR3 reads CASSWRGQFSGNTIYF. In nucleotides, the CDR3 is TGTGCCAGCAGCTGGAGGGGACAGTTCTCTGGAAACACCATATATTTT. The chain joins TRBV5-6 to TRBJ1-3; TRBD1 aligns across 7 bases. There are 16 residues in the CDR3. J gave up 0 bases and V 3 bases, and 6 bases lay outside the gene matches. Germline-derived CDR1 and CDR2 are SGHDT and YYEEEE.

This chain uses TRBV28 with TRBJ2-1; 9 bases map to TRBD1. The junction had 9 bases not matched to a gene; V was cut back by 5 bases and J by 4 bases. CDR1 and CDR2 (germline): MDHEN, SYDVKM. The CDR3 consists of 16 residues. In nucleotides, the CDR3 is TGTGCCAGCAGTCGAGACAGGGGGGGTCCATACAATGAGCAGTTCTTC. It specifies CASSRDRGGPYNEQFF.